The T cell receptor (beta chain) under discussion was sequenced for a study of CXCR3-negative and CXCR3-positive naive CD8 T cells. Whole-study results and caveats: Diversity was high in both naive subsets and much lower in memory cells. CXCR3-positive naive cells carried more hydrophobic TRB CDR3s than CXCR3-negative ones.

With respect to this clonotype: The antigen remains undetermined.

The libraries of TRB cDNA were prepared using 5' RACE with UMI labels. One entry per CDR3 protein, without DNA, is what TCRdb gives after re-calling the 5' RACE reads. The sample holds about 89,000 distinct CDR3 sequences. Triplicate sorts, over 250,000 cells apiece, were made for each CD8+ T cell subset. Those CD8+ T cells considered naive were CD45RO-CCR7+CD27+CD95-. The receptor comes from a human donor in good health. Some clones in this sample may be carry-over from other donors' samples. Sequenced sample: naive CXCR3+ CD8+ T cells from blood. Subset given: CD45RO-CCR7+CD27+CD95- naive CD8+ T cells expressing CXCR3 (TNR3+).

CDR3 amino acids: CASSLELSSDRASTDTQYF. The gene calls are TRBV28 and TRBJ2-3; the D call from TCRdb, TRBD1, cannot be confirmed without DNA. CDR1 MDHEN and CDR2 SYDVKM come from the germline V gene. The CDR3 length is 19 residues.